Reported below is one TCR beta chain. Antigen specificity is unknown. The data are from a study of CD8 T cells in Susac syndrome. Study-level results: The study's TCR sequencing and HLA analysis covered a relatively small number of individuals, and the study acknowledged this.

CDR3 length equals 17 residues. V was clipped by 8 bases and J by 3 bases; unmatched bases: 20. The germline V gene encodes CDR1 GTSNPN and CDR2 SVGIG (reference sequence). Random-hexamer reverse transcription was applied to roughly 0.45 to 1 ug RNA. A multiplex approach, immunoSEQ multiplex PCR, amplified TCR beta CDR3 across 54 Vbeta and 13 Jbeta. MiXCR, run by TCRdb on the immunoSEQ multiplex PCR reads, gives a single entry per CDR3 protein. The sample lists around 300,000 distinct CDR3 sequences; roughly 90% were seen once. TCR beta from blood CD8+ and CD4+ T cells was sequenced. In contrast to the negatively isolated CD8+ and CD4+ T cells, TEMRA cells were FACS-enriched.

This chain connects TRBV30 to TRBJ2-3, with 7 bases fitting TRBD1. The sequence was collected from a human donor with multiple sclerosis. Sequencing input: CD8+ T cells from PBMCs. The CDR3 nucleotides are TGTGCCGGTGAACAGGGGACCGGGCCGACGATAACAGATACGCAGTATTTT. Its translation: CAGEQGTGPTITDTQYF.